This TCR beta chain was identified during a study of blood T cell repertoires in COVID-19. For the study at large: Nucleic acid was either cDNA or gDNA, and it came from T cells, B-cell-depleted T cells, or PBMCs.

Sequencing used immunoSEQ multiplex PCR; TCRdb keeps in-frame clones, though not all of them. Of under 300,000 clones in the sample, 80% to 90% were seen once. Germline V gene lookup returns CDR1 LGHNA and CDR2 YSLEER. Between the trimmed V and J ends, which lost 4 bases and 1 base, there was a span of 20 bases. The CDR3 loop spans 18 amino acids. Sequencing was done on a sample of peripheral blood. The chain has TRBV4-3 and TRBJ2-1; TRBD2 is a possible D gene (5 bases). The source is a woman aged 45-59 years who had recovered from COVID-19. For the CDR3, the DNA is TGCGCCAGCAGCCCCTTGCTCGTCGACGGACTTTCCTACAATGAGCAGTTCTTC. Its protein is CASSPLLVDGLSYNEQFF.